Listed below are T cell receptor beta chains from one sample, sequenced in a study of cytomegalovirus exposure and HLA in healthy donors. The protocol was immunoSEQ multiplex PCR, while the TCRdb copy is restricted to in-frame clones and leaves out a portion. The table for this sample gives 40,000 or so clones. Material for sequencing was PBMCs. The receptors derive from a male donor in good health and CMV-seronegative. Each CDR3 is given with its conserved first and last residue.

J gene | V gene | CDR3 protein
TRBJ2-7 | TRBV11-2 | CASSSTSGGAYEQYF
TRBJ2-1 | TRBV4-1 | CASSQIAGGLVYNEQFF
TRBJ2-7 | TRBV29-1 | CSVDIGGAGEQYF
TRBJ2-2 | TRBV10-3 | CAISERDRGPTGELFF
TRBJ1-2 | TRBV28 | CASSLGQGVFYGYTF
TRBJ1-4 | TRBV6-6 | CASRLTGANEKLFF
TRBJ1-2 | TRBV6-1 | CASTLTDNYGYTF
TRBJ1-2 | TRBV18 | CASSPFWTGEANYGYTF
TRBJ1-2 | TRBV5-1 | CASSSDRWGENGNYGYTF
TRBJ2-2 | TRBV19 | CASSSRTGGTGELFF
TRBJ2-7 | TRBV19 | CASRPRRGGSYEQYF
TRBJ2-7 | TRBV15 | CATSRGVWGTGGEQYF
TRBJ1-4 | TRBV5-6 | CASSVGQTEKLFF
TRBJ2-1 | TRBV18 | CASSPPAVSASSDEQFF
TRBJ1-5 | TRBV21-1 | CASSVGTVDNQPQHF
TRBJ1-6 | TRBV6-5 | CASRLQGRNSPLHF